One sample yielded the 30 T cell receptor beta chains listed below, sequenced in a study of cytomegalovirus exposure and HLA in healthy donors. The primer mix had 60 Vbeta and 13 Jbeta primers. Profiling relied on immunoSEQ multiplex PCR, and the TCRdb table lists in-frame clones only, not all of them. Among more than 85,000 clones listed, roughly 80% were seen once. The sequenced sample consisted of PBMCs. These receptors all come from a boy under 18 in good health and CMV-seronegative.

This clone was seen only a few times. The chain uses TRBV7-3 and TRBJ1-1; D uncertain. The ends were cut back, 2 bases at V and 0 bases at J, with 4 bases in the middle. Germline V gene data show CDR1 as SGHTA and CDR2 as FQGTGA. The CDR3 spans 13 residues. CDR3 coding DNA: TGTGCCAGCAGCTTATCAGTGAACACTGAAGCTTTCTTT. It specifies CASSLSVNTEAFF.

The chain joins TRBV6-1 to TRBJ2-4; 8 bases are shared with TRBD1. The germline CDR1 and CDR2 sequences are MNHNS and SASEGT. This CDR3 is built from 15 residues. V lost 7 bases and J lost 3; bases outside the gene matches: 8. The CDR3 region has the DNA TGTGCCAGCACCATCAGGGGGCCGAGCAAAAACATTCAGTACTTC. Its translation is CASTIRGPSKNIQYF.

This clone appeared a few times. The chain combines TRBV28 with TRBJ2-5; 11 bases agree with TRBD1. CDR1 is MDHEN and CDR2 is SYDVKM in the germline V gene. This CDR3 contains 14 residues. J lost 6 bases, V lost 5 bases, and 5 bases had no gene match. This CDR3 reads CASSTRDRGKTQYF. DNA of the CDR3: TGTGCCAGCAGTACGCGGGACAGGGGGAAGACCCAGTACTTC.

CDR3 amino acids: CASSYSFRGNYGYTF. As DNA, the CDR3 is TGTGCCAGCAGTTACTCGTTTAGGGGTAACTATGGCTACACCTTC. The chain links TRBV6-5 to TRBJ1-2, with a tentative D call TRBD1 (5 bases). The CDR3 is 15 amino acids. The germline V gene encodes CDR1 MNHEY and CDR2 SVGAGI. V was clipped by 0 bases and J by 1 base, with 9 bases between them.

This clone was recorded only once. The chain uses TRBV6-6 and TRBJ2-7, with TRBD2 identical over 8 bases. CDR3 length: 12 residues. Losses at the gene ends were 5 bases for V and 10 bases for J; bases not matched to a gene: 7. Germline CDR1 is MNHNY and CDR2 is SVGAGI (reference sequence). This CDR3 is CASSQSAGVQYF. The CDR3 DNA follows: TGTGCCAGCAGTCAATCAGCGGGAGTTCAGTACTTC.

The chain couples TRBV30 to TRBJ2-7; D is ambiguous. V was clipped by 0 bases and J by 1 base, with 4 bases between them. The CDR3 has 12 residues. Germline loops: CDR1 GTSNPN, CDR2 SVGIG (reference sequence). The CDR3 sequence is CAWSVESYEQYF. The CDR3 DNA is TGTGCCTGGAGTGTAGAGTCCTACGAGCAGTACTTC.

The J gene is TRBJ1-2, the V gene TRBV6-5; tentatively, D is TRBD1 (5 bases). Trimming removed 11 bases from V and 2 bases from J, with 12 bases in between. This CDR3 is built from 12 residues. CDR1 is MNHEY, CDR2 SVGAGI, per germline. Here the CDR3 DNA reads TGTGCCTCAGCAAGGGGCAACTATGGCTACACCTTC. Translating gives CASARGNYGYTF.

This chain links TRBV28 with TRBJ1-3; D not resolved. Per the germline V gene, CDR1 is MDHEN and CDR2 is SYDVKM. This CDR3 comprises 12 residues. The V gene lost 9 bases and the J gene lost 3 bases, with 9 bases spanning the gap. The CDR3 region has the DNA TGTGCCAGTATCTCGGGTGGAAACACCATATATTTT. It encodes CASISGGNTIYF.

The V call is TRBV10-3, the J call TRBJ1-4; 8 bases line up with TRBD1. V gave up 3 bases and J gave up 0 bases; unmatched junction bases: 3. CDR3 length equals 16 residues. Germline CDR1 ENHRY, CDR2 SYGVKD. The chain's CDR3 is CAISDSGGATNEKLFF. The CDR3, as DNA: TGTGCCATCAGTGACTCAGGGGGCGCAACTAATGAAAAACTGTTTTTT.

This chain uses TRBV7-2 with TRBJ1-5; 7 bases map to TRBD1. CDR3 length: 13 residues. V was clipped by 5 bases and J by 5 bases; unmatched bases: 3. The germline CDR1 and CDR2 sequences are SGHTA and FQGNSA. The chain's CDR3 is CASSARGDQPQHF. CDR3 sequence (DNA): TGTGCCAGCAGCGCCAGGGGGGATCAGCCCCAGCATTTT.

The V and J genes are TRBV7-6 and TRBJ2-1, with 9 bases that match TRBD2. Germline V gene sequence: CDR1 SGHVS, CDR2 FNYEAQ. The CDR3 covers 15 residues. The V segment lost 4 bases and the J segment 7 bases; nucleotides outside the gene matches: 8. The CDR3 DNA reads as TGTGCCAGCAGCTCGCAGCGGGGGGACGTGAATGAGCAGTTCTTC. This encodes CASSSQRGDVNEQFF.

This clone was seen more than once but under ten times. The CDR3 protein is CASSLRSAMYEQYF. CDR3 in DNA: TGTGCCAGCAGCTTGCGTAGCGCGATGTACGAGCAGTACTTC. The chain carries TRBV5-4 and TRBJ2-7; tentative D call: TRBD2 (5 bases). The germline gives CDR1 SGHNT, CDR2 YYREEE (reference sequence). This CDR3 contains 14 residues. V was clipped by 1 base and J by 4 bases, with 12 bases between them.

This chain uses TRBV2 with TRBJ2-1, with D possibly matching TRBD2 (6 bases). There are 15 residues in the CDR3. The V and J ends lost 0 bases and 2 bases respectively, with 8 bases between them. Germline V lookup: CDR1 SNHLY, CDR2 FYNNEI. The CDR3 coding sequence is TGTGCCAGCAGTGAAGCGGGGGGACCCTACAATGAGCAGTTCTTC. Protein: CASSEAGGPYNEQFF.

The genes are TRBV6-1 and TRBJ1-5, with 7 bases aligning to TRBD1. V gave up 3 bases and J gave up 1 base; unmatched junction bases: 3. The CDR3 totals 15 residues. CDR1 is MNHNS and CDR2 is SASEGT in the germline V gene. CDR3 loop: CASSEEGASNQPQHF. The DNA for the CDR3 is TGTGCCAGCAGTGAGGAGGGGGCGAGCAATCAGCCCCAGCATTTT.

This clone was seen only a few times. The chain combines TRBV28 with TRBJ2-2; 10 nucleotides agree with TRBD2. Germline V CDR1 and CDR2: MDHEN, SYDVKM. The CDR3 loop spans 17 amino acids. V was clipped by 1 base and J by 6 bases; unmatched bases: 8. In DNA, the CDR3 is TGTGCCAGCAGTTTATTCGACTTAGCGGGAGGCCCCGGGGAGCTGTTTTTT. Translation gives CASSLFDLAGGPGELFF.

This clone was detected only a few times. V gene TRBV7-2 combines with J gene TRBJ1-2; possibly TRBD1 for D (5 bases). The germline V gene encodes CDR1 SGHTA and CDR2 FQGNSA. The CDR3 sequence is 11 residues long. V lost 5 bases and J lost 8, with 9 bases in between. CDR3 in DNA: TGTGCCAGCAGCGGAGGGGAAGGCTACACCTTC. It codes for CASSGGEGYTF.

The table lists this clone with a few counts. The rearrangement uses TRBV4-3 and TRBJ2-1, with 9 positions matching TRBD2. The germline V gene has CDR1 LGHNA and CDR2 YSLEER. After removal of 0 bases from V and 9 bases from J, the junction contained 6 bases not matched to a gene. The CDR3 extends over 15 amino acids. This CDR3 reads CASSQDWTSVGEQFF. The CDR3 nucleotides read TGCGCCAGCAGCCAAGATTGGACTAGCGTGGGTGAGCAGTTCTTC.

V gene TRBV15 combines with J gene TRBJ1-1; TRBD1 might be the D (5 bases). Germline CDR1 and CDR2: LNHNV and YYDKDF (reference sequence). CDR3 length: 14 amino acids. The V end was cut by 0 bases, the J end by 4 bases, with 9 bases between. The CDR3 reads CATSREDISTEAFF. Here the CDR3 DNA reads TGTGCCACCAGCAGAGAGGACATTTCCACTGAAGCTTTCTTT.

The chain couples TRBV6-5 to TRBJ1-1; D is uncertain. The CDR3 is made up of 14 amino acids. The ends were cut back, 5 bases at V and 5 bases at J, with 15 bases in the middle. Germline lookup yields CDR1 MNHEY and CDR2 SVGAGI. CDR3 sequence: CASSEGGWWTEAFF. CDR3 nucleotide sequence: TGTGCCAGCAGTGAAGGAGGGTGGTGGACTGAAGCTTTCTTT.

On this clone: At one of its ends the junction is not consistent with the germline gene, which may arise from a read error. The chain employs TRBV6-5 and TRBJ2-7, with a possible D match to TRBD2 (6 bases). This CDR3 spans 13 amino acids. From germline, CDR1 is MNHEY and CDR2 SVGAGI. In DNA form, the CDR3 reads TGTGCCAGCAGTTACTCGATTATGAGGGAGGAACACTTC. Protein product: CASSYSIMREEHF.

The chain uses TRBV28 and TRBJ1-6, with TRBD1 matching over 9 bases. CDR1 and CDR2 from the germline V gene are MDHEN and SYDVKM. The CDR3 has 14 residues. Trimming took 5 bases from V and 9 from J; bases not matched to a gene: 5. CDR3 in amino acids: CASSPGQGSSPLHF. The CDR3 DNA reads as TGTGCCAGCAGTCCGGGACAGGGCAGTTCACCCCTCCACTTT. Looking up the rest from reference TRBV28 and TRBJ1-6 gives the full variable domain: DVKVTQSSRYLVKRTGEKVFLECVQDMDHENMFWYRQDPGLGLRLIYFSYDVKMKEKGDIPEGYSVSREKKERFSLILESASTNQTSMYLCASSPGQGSSPLHFGNGTRLTVT.

The chain has TRBV7-9 and TRBJ1-1; D may be TRBD1 (5 bases). V was trimmed by 4 bases and J by 3 bases, leaving 9 bases between them. The CDR3 totals 13 residues. Per germline, CDR1 SEHNR and CDR2 FQNEAQ (reference sequence). Here the CDR3 reads CASSSPGDTEAFF. In DNA form, the CDR3 reads TGTGCCAGCAGCTCCCCGGGGGACACTGAAGCTTTCTTT.

The chain carries TRBV5-6 and TRBJ1-2; tentatively, D is TRBD1 (6 bases). CDR1 SGHDT and CDR2 YYEEEE come from the germline V gene. Trimming stripped 4 bases from V and 10 bases from J, with 17 bases between. The CDR3 runs 13 residues. CDR3 amino acids: CASSATGTSDYTF. CDR3 nucleotide sequence: TGTGCCAGCAGCGCAACCGGGACATCCGACTACACCTTC.

This clone has just a few counts. The rearrangement links TRBV7-3 to TRBJ2-2; 7 bases align to TRBD1. Germline V CDR1 and CDR2: SGHTA, FQGTGA. V shed 5 bases and J 5 bases; nucleotides not matched to a gene: 8. The CDR3 covers 15 residues. The chain's CDR3 is CASSTTGTATGELFF. Written as DNA, the CDR3 is TGTGCCAGCAGCACCACCGGGACAGCGACCGGGGAGCTGTTTTTT.

This clone appeared once. The chain is built from TRBV6-1 and TRBJ1-5, with TRBD1 identical over 7 bases. The CDR3 extends over 15 amino acids. With 3 bases clipped from V and 8 bases from J, the junction kept 10 bases outside the gene matches. Germline CDR1 MNHNS, CDR2 SASEGT. The DNA for the CDR3 is TGTGCCAGCAGTGACCTGACAGGGCCGAATAAGCCCCAGCATTTT. It is translated as CASSDLTGPNKPQHF.

The chain joins TRBV28 to TRBJ2-1; D not certain. V was trimmed by 2 bases and J by 7 bases, leaving 3 bases between them. The germline CDR1 and CDR2 sequences are MDHEN and SYDVKM. The CDR3 has 11 amino acids. As DNA, the CDR3 is TGTGCCAGCAGTTTAACTAATGAGCAGTTCTTC. Its translation: CASSLTNEQFF.

The chain carries TRBV28 and TRBJ2-7, with 7 positions matching TRBD1. The ends lost 3 bases at V and 2 bases at J; junction bases unmatched: 1. The CDR3 runs 13 residues. CDR1 MDHEN and CDR2 SYDVKM come from the germline V gene. For the CDR3, the DNA is TGTGCCAGCAGTTTGGGACAGCCCTACGAGCAGTACTTC. Translating gives CASSLGQPYEQYF.

This clone was detected only a few times. V usage is TRBV6-5 and J usage is TRBJ1-1, with a weak D call TRBD1 (5 bases). The CDR3 runs 14 residues. Trimming pared 4 bases from V and 6 bases from J, leaving 15 bases between. Germline V gives CDR1 MNHEY, CDR2 SVGAGI. CDR3 sequence (DNA): TGTGCCAGCAGTTCGCCACAGGTCAACTCTGAAGCTTTCTTT. This encodes CASSSPQVNSEAFF.

This chain uses TRBV5-4 with TRBJ1-2, with 7 bases fitting TRBD1. Germline values: CDR1 SGHNT, CDR2 YYREEE (reference sequence). V lost 1 base and J lost 3; bases outside the gene matches: 6. The CDR3 runs to 15 residues. The CDR3 region has the DNA TGTGCCAGCAGCTTGCTGGACAGGCCCCACTATGGCTACACCTTC. Protein sequence: CASSLLDRPHYGYTF.

In its sample, this clone was seen once. The gene calls are TRBV7-3 and TRBJ1-1, with D perhaps TRBD1 (5 bases). Germline CDR1 reads SGHTA; CDR2 reads FQGTGA. Trimming shortened V by 5 bases and J by 2 bases, and 6 bases separated the two germline ends. The CDR3 totals 12 residues. The CDR3: CASSRGNTEAFF. The CDR3 region has the DNA TGTGCCAGCAGCAGGGGAAACACTGAAGCTTTCTTT.